This TCR beta chain derives from a study of blood T cell repertoires in COVID-19 (dated by TCRdb to the early 2020s). Regarding the research as a whole: Collaborator samples came from the United States, Italy and Spain and covered acute and convalescent phases of COVID-19. Where HLA class I and class II types were available, the types were taken from metadata supplied by the sample provider, not from assay-based typing. The dataset comprised deeply sampled blood TCRbeta repertoires from subjects exposed to, actively infected with, or recovered from COVID-19. The prospective study material was composed of cDNA or gDNA derived from T cells, B-cell-depleted T cells, or PBMCs. Sample metadata almost always included a de-identified subject ID, COVID-19 status, age in years and sex. Samples came from the ongoing ImmuneRACE study (first 160 participants) plus 1,254 subjects from 6 global collaborators. A freely available public database, intended as a resource for researchers studying the immune response to SARS-CoV-2, is where the repertoires were released.

TCRbeta CDR3 regions were amplified from genomic DNA using the immunoSEQ Assay, a bias-controlled multiplex PCR. The paper's data handling went like this. Nucleated cell counts per sample were estimated from amplification of reference gene primers within the assay. To quantify the absolute abundance of each unique TCRbeta CDR3 rearrangement, sequence reads were collapsed and filtered. Productive Simpson clonality was computed per sample as the square root of Simpson's diversity index over productive rearrangements. Entries here come from immuneACCESS through TCRdb and include only in-frame sequences with V and J called. Some clones fail to appear in such tables; in the studies checked, an unresolved V gene covers under half of the shortfall, and the cause of the remainder is unknown. V, J and clone size were drawn from that table, and D and trimming were deduced from the DNA. Recorded for this sample are over 250,000 clones; about 85% of them occurred a single time. The ten top clones hold about an eighth of the sample.

The full study reports these points: The quantity of clinical and demographic metadata differed by source and by participant and was supplied without curation.

Whole blood was collected in K2EDTA tubes by collaborating institutions according to the institutions' own protocols. Collaborator samples were shipped for TCRbeta analysis as frozen whole blood, isolated PBMCs, or DNA extracted from either sample type. About this clone: The clone's antigen remains unknown. Per-base qualities were not stored, and no clone one base away is much larger.

The clonotype was recovered from a human donor in a cohort sampled during active COVID-19. Sequencing was carried out using peripheral blood.

The base sequence is TGTGCCAGCACGAGGGCGGGATTCTCTGTTGGCTACACCTTC. Its protein reads: CASTRAGFSVGYTF. Rearrangement joined TRBV27 to TRBJ1-2, with the D gene not clear enough to name. CDR1 and CDR2 were assigned from the germline V gene (reference sequence) as MNHEY and SMNVEV. The CDR3, cysteine through phenylalanine, is 14 amino acids long. Only the CDR3 DNA is retained, 42 bases long and in frame from the first base. Cut back by 7 bases and 7 bases, the V and J ends lie 19 bases apart.